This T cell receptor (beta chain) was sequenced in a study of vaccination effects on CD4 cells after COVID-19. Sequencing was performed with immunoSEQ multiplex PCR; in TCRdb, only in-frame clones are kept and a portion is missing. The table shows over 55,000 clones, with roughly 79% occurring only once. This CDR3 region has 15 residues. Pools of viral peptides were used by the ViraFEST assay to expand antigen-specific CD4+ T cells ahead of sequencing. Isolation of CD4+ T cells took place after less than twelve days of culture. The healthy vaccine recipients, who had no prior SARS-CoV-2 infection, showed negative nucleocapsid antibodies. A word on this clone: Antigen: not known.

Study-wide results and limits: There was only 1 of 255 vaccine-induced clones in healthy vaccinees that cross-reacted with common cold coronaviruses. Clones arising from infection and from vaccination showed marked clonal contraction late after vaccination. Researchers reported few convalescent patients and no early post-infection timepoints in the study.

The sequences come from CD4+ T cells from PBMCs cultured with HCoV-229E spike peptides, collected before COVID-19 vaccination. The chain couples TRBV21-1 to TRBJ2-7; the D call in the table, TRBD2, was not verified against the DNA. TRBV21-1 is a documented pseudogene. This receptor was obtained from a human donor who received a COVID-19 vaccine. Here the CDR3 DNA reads TGTGCCAGCAGCAGTGAATGCTACCTCCCCTACGAGCAGTACGTC. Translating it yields CASSSECYLPYEQYV.